Sequencing of this T cell receptor (beta chain) was carried out in a study of cytomegalovirus exposure and HLA in healthy donors. Study-wide points: It emerged from a later analysis that several of the most significant clusters appeared to be linked to common viral pathogens. A few V segments could not be told apart, such as TRBV6-2 and TRBV6-3, and were left out.

The PCR made use of 60 Vbeta and 13 Jbeta primers. The repertoire was sequenced with immunoSEQ multiplex PCR; TCRdb's copy has only in-frame clones and lacks some. This table has 150,000 to 200,000 clones, roughly 80% appearing once. A word on this clone: The antigen remains unidentified.

Germline-derived CDR1 and CDR2 are MNHNS and SASEGT. This CDR3 region has 15 residues. Trimming took 8 bases from V and 0 from J, leaving 14 bases between them. The genes are TRBV6-1 and TRBJ1-5; the D gene is possibly TRBD1 (6 bases). The specimen was PBMCs. The clonotype was recovered from a woman aged 40 to 50 in good health and CMV-seropositive. The CDR3 DNA reads as TGTGCCAGCTCCCATCGACAGGCTAGCAATCAGCCCCAGCATTTT. Translation: CASSHRQASNQPQHF.